The 30 T cell receptor beta chains reported below all come from one sample, sequenced in a study of blood T cell repertoires in COVID-19. Profiling relied on immunoSEQ multiplex PCR, and the TCRdb table lists in-frame clones only, not all of them. The sample shows a few hundred thousand clones, roughly nine tenths of them seen only once. The sample comprised peripheral blood. Source of these receptors: a man over 45 with acute or convalescent COVID-19.

The J gene is TRBJ1-2, the V gene TRBV15; 7 positions agree with TRBD1. The CDR3 totals 14 residues. J lost 4 bases, V lost 7 bases, and 9 bases had no gene match. Per germline, CDR1 LNHNV and CDR2 YYDKDF (reference sequence). The CDR3 DNA reads as TGTGCCACCAACCCGACAGGGCCAGGCTATGGCTACACCTTC. Protein: CATNPTGPGYGYTF. Full variable domain (remainder filled in from reference TRBV15 and TRBJ1-2): DAMVIQNPRYQVTQFGKPVTLSCSQTLNHNVMYWYQQKSSQAPKLLFHYYDKDFNNEADTPDNFQSRRPNTSFCFLDIRSPGLGDTAMYLCATNPTGPGYGYTFGSGTRLTVV.

A single count supports this clone. The chain has TRBV5-1 and TRBJ2-2; the D gene is possibly TRBD2 (7 bases). The CDR3 sequence is 16 residues long. Germline CDR1 SGHRS, CDR2 YFSETQ. V shed 4 bases and J shed 5 bases, with 18 bases lying between them. The CDR3 sequence is CASSRTGGADTGELFF. The CDR3 nucleotides are TGCGCCAGCAGCCGAACGGGGGGCGCAGATACCGGGGAGCTGTTTTTT.

This sequence joins TRBV2 and TRBJ2-7; 7 bases fit TRBD2. The length of the CDR3 is 13 residues. With 4 bases clipped from V and 5 bases from J, the junction kept 5 bases outside the gene matches. CDR1 is SNHLY and CDR2 is FYNNEI in the germline V gene. CDR3 DNA sequence: TGTGCCAGCAGTGGGGACTATCGGGACGAGCAGTACTTC. It translates to CASSGDYRDEQYF.

This clone was observed a handful of times. Other DNA sequences within the sample encode an identical CDR3. J is TRBJ1-5 and V is TRBV30, with a possible D match to TRBD1 (5 bases). Trimming pared 3 bases from V and 5 bases from J, leaving 11 bases between. Germline CDR1 and CDR2: GTSNPN and SVGIG (reference sequence). This CDR3 has 13 amino acids. CDR3 protein: CAWSLGGDQPQHF. The DNA of the CDR3 is TGTGCCTGGAGCCTCGGGGGGGATCAGCCCCAGCATTTT.

The chain carries TRBV6-1 and TRBJ1-5; 7 nucleotides agree with TRBD1. Germline V lookup: CDR1 MNHNS, CDR2 SASEGT. This CDR3 has 14 amino acids. The V and J ends lost 7 bases and 6 bases, in that order; junction bases with no gene match: 9. The CDR3 reads CASNPQGLGQPQHF. Here the CDR3 DNA reads TGTGCCAGCAACCCACAGGGGCTGGGTCAGCCCCAGCATTTT.

The chain couples TRBV25-1 to TRBJ1-1, with 8 nucleotides matching TRBD1. With V trimmed by 5 bases and J by 1 base, 3 bases remained unmatched. The CDR3 totals 14 residues. Germline values: CDR1 MGHDK, CDR2 SYGVNS. CDR3 nucleotide sequence: TGTGCCAGCAGTTCCGGACAGGGGAACACTGAAGCTTTCTTT. Its protein is CASSSGQGNTEAFF.

J is TRBJ1-6 and V is TRBV19, with D perhaps matching TRBD1 (6 bases). The CDR3 covers 14 residues. V was clipped by 6 bases and J by 9 bases, with 15 bases between them. Germline V CDR1 and CDR2: LNHDA, SQIVND (reference sequence). The CDR3 nucleotides read TGTGCCAGTAGCCTGGGACAAGTGATTTCACCCCTCCACTTT. Its translation is CASSLGQVISPLHF.

This chain uses TRBV5-1 with TRBJ2-1, with D possibly TRBD1 on 5 matching bases. Trimming removed 4 bases at V and 4 bases at J, with 12 bases between. Germline values: CDR1 SGHRS, CDR2 YFSETQ. The length of the CDR3 is 14 residues. CDR3 nucleotides: TGCGCCAGCAGCCCCCCTGACAGTTACAATGAGCAGTTCTTC. Its translation is CASSPPDSYNEQFF.

J is TRBJ1-5 and V is TRBV7-2, with TRBD1 matching 10 bases. CDR3 size: 15 residues. The germline gives CDR1 SGHTA, CDR2 FQGNSA. V shed 6 bases, J shed 7 bases, and the junction held 9 bases outside the gene matches. CDR3 DNA sequence: TGTGCCAGCAGTACCAGACAGGGGGCTGGACAGCCCCAGCATTTT. Its translation is CASSTRQGAGQPQHF.

The chain combines TRBV19 with TRBJ2-3; 8 bases are a match to TRBD1. The CDR3 spans 15 residues. V dropped 3 bases and J dropped 6; count of bases not matched to a gene: 8. Germline values: CDR1 LNHDA, CDR2 SQIVND (reference sequence). The CDR3 spells CASSMPDRGTDTQYF. CDR3 DNA sequence: TGTGCCAGTAGTATGCCCGACAGGGGAACCGATACGCAGTATTTT.

The gene calls are TRBV3-1 (or the pseudogene TRBV3-2) and TRBJ1-1; D might be TRBD1 (6 bases). Trimming left V 4 bases short and J 1 base short, with 19 bases between. CDR3 size: 17 residues. CDR1 is LGHDT and CDR2 is YNNKEL in the germline V gene (reference sequence). The CDR3 bases are TGTGCCAGCAGCCCCTTGGGCCAACAGGGTCGGAACACTGAAGCTTTCTTT. The encoded protein is CASSPLGQQGRNTEAFF.

The V call is TRBV5-1, the J call TRBJ1-2; 12 nucleotides agree with TRBD1. Germline assignment: CDR1 SGHRS and CDR2 YFSETQ. This CDR3 spans 16 amino acids. V lost 5 bases to trimming and J lost 4 bases; unmatched junction nucleotides: 9. The CDR3 spells CASSRGTGGIGYGYTF. CDR3 DNA sequence: TGCGCCAGCAGTAGGGGGACAGGGGGCATTGGCTATGGCTACACCTTC. The variable domain in full, completed from reference TRBV5-1 and TRBJ1-2, reads KAGVTQTPRYLIKTRGQQVTLSCSPISGHRSVSWYQQTPGQGLQFLFEYFSETQRNKGNFPGRFSGRQFSNSRSEMNVSTLELGDSALYLCASSRGTGGIGYGYTFGSGTRLTVV.

Comments on this clone: The identical CDR3 is also encoded by other nucleotide sequences in the sample. For the CDR3, the DNA is TGCAGCGTTGTGCGACCGGACAGAATGAACACTGAAGCTTTCTTT. It yields the protein CSVVRPDRMNTEAFF. The chain employs TRBV29-1 and TRBJ1-1, with a possible D match to TRBD1 (6 bases). The germline V gene has CDR1 SQVTM and CDR2 ANQGSEA. The CDR3 totals 15 residues. The V end lost 4 bases, the J end lost 0 bases, and 15 bases lay between the germline ends.

V and J are TRBV19 and TRBJ2-2, with D possibly matching TRBD2 (6 bases). The CDR3 spans 15 residues. Trimming left V 1 base short and J 6 bases short, with 12 bases between. Germline V gives CDR1 LNHDA, CDR2 SQIVND (reference sequence). For the CDR3, the DNA is TGTGCCAGTAGTATAGGCAGGGAGGTTGCCGGGGAGCTGTTTTTT. This codes for CASSIGREVAGELFF.

The chain combines TRBV11-2 with TRBJ1-6; unclear D gene. The CDR3 sequence is 13 residues long. The germline gives CDR1 SGHAT, CDR2 FQNNGV. V lost 5 bases and J 7 bases, leaving 9 bases between the germline ends. CDR3 DNA: TGTGCCAGCAGCCTCCCGGGGAATTCACCCCTCCACTTT. It is translated as CASSLPGNSPLHF.

This clone was recorded once. The chain has TRBV25-1 and TRBJ2-5; 13 bases map to TRBD2. Germline values: CDR1 MGHDK, CDR2 SYGVNS. The trim removed 3 bases at V and 5 bases at J, leaving 3 bases unmatched. The CDR3 consists of 15 residues. This CDR3 reads CASSETSGGPETQYF. CDR3 bases: TGTGCCAGCAGTGAGACTAGCGGGGGGCCCGAGACCCAGTACTTC.

V usage is TRBV5-6 and J usage is TRBJ2-2; the D gene is possibly TRBD2 (6 bases). The CDR3 has 14 residues. The germline V and J ends were trimmed by 4 bases and 5 bases, with 12 bases remaining between them. The germline V gene encodes CDR1 SGHDT and CDR2 YYEEEE. CDR3 in DNA: TGTGCCAGCAGCGTCCGACTAGGTACCGGGGAGCTGTTTTTT. Amino acids: CASSVRLGTGELFF. The complete variable domain, with remaining parts taken from reference TRBV5-6 and TRBJ2-2, reads DAGVTQSPTHLIKTRGQQVTLRCSPKSGHDTVSWYQQALGQGPQFIFQYYEEEERQRGNFPDRFSGHQFPNYSSELNVNALLLGDSALYLCASSVRLGTGELFFGEGSRLTVL.

This rearrangement joins TRBV5-4 to TRBJ1-4; 8 nucleotides match TRBD1. Trimming took 7 bases from V and 4 from J; bases not matched to a gene: 3. CDR3 length: 13 amino acids. Germline V gives CDR1 SGHNT, CDR2 YYREEE (reference sequence). CDR3 coding DNA: TGTGCCAGCTTGGACAGGGTTAATGAAAAACTGTTTTTT. Its translation: CASLDRVNEKLFF. The variable domain in full, completed from reference TRBV5-4 and TRBJ1-4, reads ETGVTQSPTHLIKTRGQQVTLRCSSQSGHNTVSWYQQALGQGPQFIFQYYREEENGRGNFPPRFSGLQFPNYSSELNVNALELDDSALYLCASLDRVNEKLFFGSGTQLSVL.

This clone has only one observation. The chain carries TRBV6-6 and TRBJ1-1, with D perhaps TRBD1 (6 bases). V was pared by 5 bases and J by 4 bases, with 26 bases between. This CDR3 is built from 18 residues. Germline CDR1 MNHNY, CDR2 SVGAGI (reference sequence). CDR3 DNA sequence: TGTGCCAGCAGTCCACCAACGGGGGGGACAATTGACATCACTGAAGCTTTCTTT. It encodes CASSPPTGGTIDITEAFF.

V is TRBV7-2 and J is TRBJ1-1, with unresolved D. The CDR3 extends over 13 amino acids. CDR1 and CDR2 from the germline V gene are SGHTA and FQGNSA. V was cut by 9 bases and J by 1 base, with 12 bases left in between. CDR3 nucleotide sequence: TGTGCCAGTCAGCGGAGGGCGAACACTGAAGCTTTCTTT. Protein product: CASQRRANTEAFF.

CDR3 in DNA: TGCGCCAGCAGGGATAGCGGGGGACCGACCGATGAGCAGTTCTTC. Its translation is CASRDSGGPTDEQFF. The rearrangement uses TRBV10-1 and TRBJ2-1; 9 bases are shared with TRBD2. Germline assignment: CDR1 WNHNN and CDR2 SYGVQD (reference sequence). This CDR3 is built from 15 residues. Unmatched junction bases numbered 11, after V lost 6 bases and J lost 8 bases.

This clone was detected once. The chain has TRBV18 and TRBJ2-4; D is possibly TRBD1 (5 bases). Trimming cost V 0 bases and J 6 bases, with 9 bases left between them. The CDR3 has 14 residues. Per germline, CDR1 KGHSH and CDR2 LQKENI. The CDR3 DNA reads TGTGCCAGCTCACCACCACCAGGGATAAACATTCAGTACTTC. Its translation: CASSPPPGINIQYF.

The V gene is TRBV14, the J gene TRBJ2-7; 8 nucleotides agree with TRBD1. Germline-derived CDR1 and CDR2 are SGHDN and FVKESK. CDR3 size: 14 residues. V shed 5 bases, J shed 2 bases, and the junction held 5 bases outside the gene matches. The CDR3 nucleotides are TGTGCCAGCAGCGACCGGACAGGGCCCTACGAGCAGTACTTC. Translating gives CASSDRTGPYEQYF.

The chain combines TRBV7-9 with TRBJ2-7; 8 bases fit TRBD1. In germline, CDR1 is SEHNR, CDR2 FQNEAQ (reference sequence). The J segment lost 2 bases and the V segment lost 4 bases, leaving 10 bases of the junction unmatched. There are 16 residues in the CDR3. The CDR3 loop reads CASSSALLRGPYEQYF. The CDR3 coding sequence is TGTGCCAGCAGCTCAGCCCTCCTCAGGGGGCCCTACGAGCAGTACTTC. Combining the CDR3 with reference TRBV7-9 and TRBJ2-7 gives the whole variable domain DTGVSQNPRHKITKRGQNVTFRCDPISEHNRLYWYRQTLGQGPEFLTYFQNEAQLEKSRLLSDRFSAERPKGSFSTLEIQRTEQGDSAMYLCASSSALLRGPYEQYFGPGTRLTVT.

The table lists this clone with a count of one. The V and J genes are TRBV2 and TRBJ1-2; no clear D. Between the trimmed V and J ends, which lost 2 bases and 6 bases, there was a span of 10 bases. CDR1 is SNHLY and CDR2 is FYNNEI in the germline V gene. This CDR3 is 13 amino acids long. CDR3 sequence reads: CASSERQRDGYTF. In DNA form, the CDR3 reads TGTGCCAGCAGTGAACGCCAGAGGGATGGCTACACCTTC. The complete variable domain, with remaining parts taken from reference TRBV2 and TRBJ1-2, reads EPEVTQTPSHQVTQMGQEVILRCVPISNHLYFYWYRQILGQKVEFLVSFYNNEISEKSEIFDDQFSVERPDGSNFTLKIRSTKLEDSAMYFCASSERQRDGYTFGSGTRLTVV.

The CDR3 DNA is TGTGCCAGCAGCGCTTACGGGAACACTGAAGCTTTCTTT. Translated: CASSAYGNTEAFF. The V gene is TRBV9, the J gene TRBJ1-1; D call uncertain. The CDR3 consists of 13 residues. V was shortened by 3 bases and J by 1 base, with 7 bases between the two germline ends. Germline V gene lookup returns CDR1 SGDLS and CDR2 YYNGEE.

The rearrangement joins TRBV7-8 to TRBJ2-1; 9 bases are a match to TRBD2. Germline V gives CDR1 SGHVS, CDR2 FQNEAQ. The V segment lost 3 bases and the J segment 4 bases; nucleotides outside the gene matches: 7. There are 16 residues in the CDR3. DNA for the CDR3: TGTGCCAGCAGCTTCACAAGACTAGCGGCATACAATGAGCAGTTCTTC. Translated, it gives CASSFTRLAAYNEQFF.

This chain links TRBV5-6 with TRBJ1-2; weak D call: TRBD1 (5 bases). Germline CDR1 reads SGHDT; CDR2 reads YYEEEE. Trimming shortened V by 0 bases and J by 4 bases, and 10 bases separated the two germline ends. The CDR3 is 14 residues long. The DNA of the CDR3 is TGTGCCAGCAGCTTGGACTCGGGACTCTATGGCTACACCTTC. It specifies CASSLDSGLYGYTF.

The chain has TRBV19 and TRBJ1-1; no clear D gene. Deletions cut 3 bases from V and 5 bases from J, with 16 bases between. Germline CDR1 reads LNHDA; CDR2 reads SQIVND (reference sequence). The CDR3 spans 15 residues. The CDR3 loop is CASSIPFSPGTEAFF. The CDR3 DNA is TGTGCCAGTAGTATCCCCTTTAGTCCCGGGACTGAAGCTTTCTTT.

The chain couples TRBV5-1 to TRBJ1-5; 8 bases align to TRBD1. V gave up 0 bases and J gave up 1 base; unmatched junction bases: 3. CDR3 length: 16 amino acids. Per germline, CDR1 SGHRS and CDR2 YFSETQ. CDR3: CASSLDGQGSNQPQHF. The CDR3 DNA is TGCGCCAGCAGCTTGGATGGACAGGGAAGCAATCAGCCCCAGCATTTT.